The next 18 T cell receptor beta chains were all read from a single sample in a study of blood T cell repertoires in COVID-19. Assay: immunoSEQ multiplex PCR; the TCRdb copy retains only in-frame clones and omits some. This sample has roughly 200,000 clones, with less than 90% found just once. Sequenced input: PBMCs or T cells enriched from blood (not recorded which). These receptors all stem from a woman between 25 and 40 years old who had been exposed to COVID-19.

The chain is built from TRBV19 and TRBJ1-2; D is undetermined. This CDR3 region has 14 residues. V lost 6 bases to trimming and J lost 0 bases, with 11 bases between them. Germline values: CDR1 LNHDA, CDR2 SQIVND (reference sequence). The CDR3 loop is CASRRTVANYGYTF. Here the CDR3 DNA reads TGTGCCAGTAGAAGAACGGTGGCTAACTATGGCTACACCTTC.

The J gene is TRBJ2-5, the V gene TRBV10-1, with D uncertain. Per the germline V gene, CDR1 is WNHNN and CDR2 is SYGVQD (reference sequence). CDR3 length equals 14 residues. V lost 0 bases and J 5 bases, leaving 10 bases between the germline ends. Here the CDR3 reads CASSESQVWETQYF. The CDR3 region has the DNA TGCGCCAGCAGTGAGTCCCAGGTTTGGGAGACCCAGTACTTC.

The rearrangement links TRBV5-1 to TRBJ1-3; 9 bases are shared with TRBD1. This CDR3 has 16 residues. CDR1 SGHRS and CDR2 YFSETQ come from the germline V gene. V was clipped by 0 bases and J by 4 bases; unmatched bases: 5. The CDR3 loop reads CASSLAGTGYGNTIYF. In nucleotides, the CDR3 is TGCGCCAGCAGCTTGGCCGGGACAGGGTACGGAAACACCATATATTTT.

The chain combines TRBV5-1 with TRBJ2-3; 9 nucleotides agree with TRBD2. The CDR3 extends over 17 amino acids. The junction had 10 bases not matched to a gene; V was cut back by 1 base and J by 4 bases. The germline V gene encodes CDR1 SGHRS and CDR2 YFSETQ. The CDR3 loop reads CASSLFGRGGVADTQYF. The CDR3 DNA reads as TGCGCCAGCAGCTTGTTCGGGCGGGGGGGCGTCGCAGATACGCAGTATTTT. The variable domain in full, with the rest retrieved from reference TRBV5-1 and TRBJ2-3, is KAGVTQTPRYLIKTRGQQVTLSCSPISGHRSVSWYQQTPGQGLQFLFEYFSETQRNKGNFPGRFSGRQFSNSRSEMNVSTLELGDSALYLCASSLFGRGGVADTQYFGPGTRLTVL.

V and J are TRBV5-8 and TRBJ1-5; 7 bases align to TRBD1. Germline V gene sequence: CDR1 SGHTS, CDR2 YDEGEE. The CDR3 spans 16 residues. V lost 3 bases and J lost 0; bases outside the gene matches: 6. The CDR3 nucleotides read TGTGCCAGCAGCTCGCGGACAGGTTATAGCAATCAGCCCCAGCATTTT. Its protein product is CASSSRTGYSNQPQHF. Complete variable domain (other parts from reference TRBV5-8 and TRBJ1-5): EAGVTQSPTHLIKTRGQQATLRCSPISGHTSVYWYQQALGLGLQFLLWYDEGEERNRGNFPPRFSGRQFPNYSSELNVNALELEDSALYLCASSSRTGYSNQPQHFGDGTRLSIL.

CDR3 DNA sequence: TGTGCCAGCAGTCACCGGACAGTCGGCGGGCGAGGGGTTTATGGCTACACCTTC. The encoded protein is CASSHRTVGGRGVYGYTF. The genes are TRBV6-6 and TRBJ1-2; D is perhaps TRBD1 (6 bases). The CDR3 runs 18 residues. From germline, CDR1 is MNHNY and CDR2 SVGAGI (reference sequence). V shed 5 bases and J shed 5 bases, with 27 bases lying between them.

The genes are TRBV12-2 and TRBJ1-2; the table's D call TRBD1 went unverified against the DNA. TRBV12-2 is marked as a pseudogene. CDR3 length equals 13 residues. CDR3 in DNA: TGTGCAAGTCGCACAGGGTCTAACTATGGCTACACCTTC. Translated: CASRTGSNYGYTF.

The V and J genes are TRBV2 and TRBJ2-2; 7 positions agree with TRBD2. The CDR3 is made up of 13 amino acids. Losses at the gene ends were 6 bases for V and 6 bases for J; bases not matched to a gene: 4. Looked up from germline, CDR1 is SNHLY and CDR2 is FYNNEI. CDR3 DNA: TGTGCCAGCAGAAACCGGGAGGCCGGGGAGCTGTTTTTT. Residues: CASRNREAGELFF.

A few counts support this clone. The genes are TRBV3-1 (or the pseudogene TRBV3-2) and TRBJ1-5; D not certain. This CDR3 is 13 amino acids long. Germline loops: CDR1 LGHDT, CDR2 YNNKEL (reference sequence). Trimming shortened V by 1 base and J by 7 bases, and 8 bases separated the two germline ends. Here the CDR3 DNA reads TGTGCCAGCAGCCAAGGGGTGGGCCAGCCCCAGCATTTT. Translated: CASSQGVGQPQHF.

The V call is TRBV7-3, the J call TRBJ2-1, with D maybe TRBD2 (5 bases). The V end was cut by 5 bases, the J end by 0 bases, with 11 bases between. This CDR3 has 15 residues. Germline V gene sequence: CDR1 SGHTA, CDR2 FQGTGA. CDR3 DNA sequence: TGTGCCAGCAGCCATGGGGAGAGCTCCTACAATGAGCAGTTCTTC. The encoded protein is CASSHGESSYNEQFF. Filled out from reference TRBV7-3 and TRBJ2-1, the complete variable domain reads GAGVSQTPSNKVTEKGKYVELRCDPISGHTALYWYRQSLGQGPEFLIYFQGTGAADDSGLPNDRFFAVRPEGSVSTLKIQRTERGDSAVYLCASSHGESSYNEQFFGPGTRLTVL.

This clone has a handful of counts. The V gene is TRBV19, the J gene TRBJ1-6, with 8 bases that match TRBD1. J gave up 3 bases and V 5 bases, and 3 bases lay outside the gene matches. Germline V lookup: CDR1 LNHDA, CDR2 SQIVND (reference sequence). This CDR3 spans 15 amino acids. Written as DNA, the CDR3 is TGTGCCAGTAGTCCCGGGACAGGCTATAATTCACCCCTCCACTTT. Protein: CASSPGTGYNSPLHF. Together with reference TRBV19 and TRBJ1-6, the CDR3 gives the full variable domain: DGGITQSPKYLFRKEGQNVTLSCEQNLNHDAMYWYRQDPGQGLRLIYYSQIVNDFQKGDIAEGYSVSREKKESFPLTVTSAQKNPTAFYLCASSPGTGYNSPLHFGNGTRLTVT.

The V and J genes are TRBV12-3 or TRBV12-4 and TRBJ1-2; D is possibly TRBD1 (5 bases). The germline V and J ends were trimmed by 3 bases and 14 bases, with 16 bases remaining between them. CDR3 length: 12 amino acids. The CDR3, as DNA: TGTGCCAGCAGTTTGGGGCGGGGTGTATGGACCTTC. It translates to CASSLGRGVWTF.

This clone was observed a single time. The chain uses TRBV5-1 and TRBJ2-3, with D tentatively TRBD2 (5 bases). This CDR3 is built from 15 residues. Germline values: CDR1 SGHRS, CDR2 YFSETQ. Trimming pared 0 bases from V and 0 bases from J, leaving 8 bases between. CDR3 amino acids: CASSLDPGSTDTQYF. As DNA, the CDR3 is TGCGCCAGCAGCTTGGACCCGGGGAGCACAGATACGCAGTATTTT.

The gene calls are TRBV5-1 and TRBJ1-2; the match to TRBD1 covers 10 bases. Germline CDR1 is SGHRS and CDR2 is YFSETQ. CDR3 size: 14 residues. Trimming at V came to 3 bases and at J to 6 bases, leaving 5 bases not matched to a gene. The CDR3 loop is CASSSTGGSNGYTF. The CDR3 coding sequence is TGCGCCAGCAGCTCGACAGGGGGCTCTAATGGCTACACCTTC.

This chain links TRBV10-2 with TRBJ1-2; TRBD1 agrees at 9 bases. Germline V CDR1 and CDR2: WSHSY, SAAADI. This CDR3 has 15 amino acids. Trimming removed 10 bases from V and 2 bases from J; junction bases left unmatched: 11. CDR3 region: CATSGQGYPNYGYTF. In DNA form, the CDR3 reads TGCGCCACCTCGGGACAGGGCTACCCGAACTATGGCTACACCTTC.

The chain couples TRBV6-5 to TRBJ1-6, with 7 bases identical to TRBD1. With V trimmed by 4 bases and J by 5 bases, 5 bases remained unmatched. The CDR3 covers 15 residues. The germline CDR1 and CDR2 sequences are MNHEY and SVGAGI. The CDR3 loop is CASSFLDRDNSPLHF. In DNA form, the CDR3 reads TGTGCCAGCAGTTTCCTTGACAGGGATAATTCACCCCTCCACTTT.

The rearrangement links TRBV7-6 to TRBJ1-1; D remains ambiguous. The ends were cut back, 5 bases at V and 4 bases at J, with 17 bases in the middle. CDR1 and CDR2 from the germline V gene are SGHVS and FNYEAQ. The CDR3 consists of 15 residues. CDR3 region: CASSLHAGMGTEAFF. The DNA of the CDR3 is TGTGCCAGCAGCCTCCACGCGGGTATGGGCACTGAAGCTTTCTTT.

The chain is built from TRBV6-5 and TRBJ2-1, with TRBD2 matching over 10 bases. The CDR3 totals 15 residues. The germline V gene has CDR1 MNHEY and CDR2 SVGAGI. Trimming cost V 7 bases and J 5 bases; bases outside gene matches: 8. Here the CDR3 reads CASTRGGTSDNEQFF. For the CDR3, the DNA is TGTGCCAGCACCCGGGGCGGGACTAGCGACAATGAGCAGTTCTTC.